The next 15 T cell receptor beta chains were all read from a single sample in a study of T cell repertoires in cytomegalovirus infection. TCRdb re-derived calls from the reads in MiXCR, one entry per CDR3 protein. The table has a few hundred thousand distinct CDR3 sequences, roughly 29% seen once. The sample taken for sequencing was PBMCs. The receptors stem from a human donor in good health (CMV status not recorded). Some clones in this sample may be carry-over from other donors' samples.

This chain uses TRBV19 with TRBJ1-2; D gene unclear. V was shortened by 1 base and J by 4 bases, with 7 bases between the two germline ends. Germline V lookup: CDR1 LNHDA, CDR2 SQIVND (reference sequence). CDR3 length: 13 residues. This CDR3 reads CASSIAETYGYTF. The DNA for the CDR3 is TGTGCCAGTAGTATAGCAGAGACCTATGGCTACACCTTC.

The rearrangement joins TRBV24-1 to TRBJ2-7, with 8 positions matching TRBD1. The CDR3 runs to 15 residues. V lost 7 bases, J lost 1 base, and 8 bases stayed unmatched. Germline V lookup: CDR1 KGHDR, CDR2 SFDVKD. CDR3 bases: TGTGCCACCAGCACCGGGACAGGCCTTTCCTACGAGCAGTACTTC. Translated, it gives CATSTGTGLSYEQYF.

This clonotype was detected many times. The rearrangement joins TRBV7-3 to TRBJ1-1; a weak D match, TRBD1 (5 bases). V shed 4 bases and J shed 4 bases, with 13 bases lying between them. In germline, CDR1 is SGHTA, CDR2 FQGTGA. The CDR3 spans 14 residues. For the CDR3, the DNA is TGTGCCAGCAGCTCGCTACCAGGGACCACTGAAGCTTTCTTT. Its protein is CASSSLPGTTEAFF.

The gene calls are TRBV3-1 and TRBJ1-6, with a weak D call TRBD1 (6 bases). Trimming shortened V by 1 base and J by 10 bases, and 14 bases separated the two germline ends. The CDR3 has 15 amino acids. Germline assignment: CDR1 LGHDT and CDR2 YNNKEL (reference sequence). The CDR3 bases are TGTGCCAGCAGCCAAGGCACAGGGTGGTCATCACCCCTCCACTTT. This gives the protein CASSQGTGWSSPLHF.

In this sample, this clonotype turned up a few times. The chain has TRBV14 and TRBJ2-1, with D perhaps matching TRBD1 or TRBD2 (6 bases each). Trimming pared 1 base from V and 9 bases from J, leaving 19 bases between. The germline V gene has CDR1 SGHDN and CDR2 FVKESK. The CDR3 is 16 residues long. The CDR3 here is CASSQGRGAGSGEQFF. As DNA, the CDR3 is TGTGCCAGCAGCCAAGGGAGGGGGGCAGGGAGTGGTGAGCAGTTCTTC.

The gene calls are TRBV12-3 or TRBV12-4 and TRBJ1-6; no definite D call. The CDR3 runs to 13 residues. Trimming took off 3 bases at V and 7 bases at J, with 7 bases between the two ends. CDR3 residues: CASSLIRNSPLHF. CDR3 sequence (DNA): TGTGCCAGCAGTTTGATAAGGAATTCACCCCTCCACTTT.

V usage is TRBV6-2 or TRBV6-3 and J usage is TRBJ2-2; 11 bases are shared with TRBD2. The germline V gene encodes CDR1 MNHEY and CDR2 SVGEGT. The CDR3 spans 16 residues. V lost 6 bases to trimming and J lost 0 bases; unmatched junction nucleotides: 3. CDR3 residues: CASRTSGSSNTGELFF. The DNA for the CDR3 is TGTGCCAGCAGAACTAGCGGGAGTTCGAACACCGGGGAGCTGTTTTTT.

Ten or more counts support this clonotype. The chain links TRBV7-9 to TRBJ2-2; maybe TRBD2 (5 bases). Germline assignment: CDR1 SEHNR and CDR2 FQNEAQ (reference sequence). The CDR3 totals 14 residues. V lost 5 bases and J lost 5, with 12 bases in between. The CDR3 nucleotides read TGTGCCAGCAGCGTTAGCACGGGAACCGGGGAGCTGTTTTTT. It specifies CASSVSTGTGELFF. The full variable domain, in which reference TRBV7-9 and TRBJ2-2 provide the parts outside the CDR3, is DTGVSQNPRHKITKRGQNVTFRCDPISEHNRLYWYRQTLGQGPEFLTYFQNEAQLEKSRLLSDRFSAERPKGSFSTLEIQRTEQGDSAMYLCASSVSTGTGELFFGEGSRLTVL.

CDR3 residues: CATQAGTGSYEQYF. In DNA form, the CDR3 reads TGTGCCACCCAAGCTGGGACCGGCTCCTACGAGCAGTACTTC. The chain uses TRBV19 and TRBJ2-7, with D perhaps matching TRBD1 or TRBD2 (5 bases each). Looked up from germline, CDR1 is LNHDA and CDR2 is SQIVND (reference sequence). The CDR3 totals 14 residues. The ends were cut back, 10 bases at V and 0 bases at J, with 16 bases in the middle.

This clonotype was counted a few times. The chain carries TRBV28 and TRBJ2-7; D might be TRBD2 (5 bases). Trimming removed 3 bases from V and 2 bases from J, with 11 bases in between. This CDR3 comprises 14 residues. Germline V gene sequence: CDR1 MDHEN, CDR2 SYDVKM. The CDR3 nucleotides read TGTGCCAGCAGTTTTGGCGGGCCCGCCTACGAGCAGTACTTC. It yields the protein CASSFGGPAYEQYF.

The V and J genes are TRBV12-3 or TRBV12-4 and TRBJ1-3, with D unclear. Trimming left V 6 bases short and J 0 bases short, with 12 bases between. The length of the CDR3 is 15 residues. In DNA, the CDR3 is TGTGCCAGCAGCCTTCAAACACCCTCTGGAAACACCATATATTTT. It specifies CASSLQTPSGNTIYF.

The chain employs TRBV29-1 and TRBJ2-1; the match to TRBD1 covers 10 bases. The germline V gene has CDR1 SQVTM and CDR2 ANQGSEA. The CDR3 covers 14 residues. J lost 4 bases, V lost 7 bases, and 7 bases had no gene match. CDR3 amino acids: CSAAPGQGYNEQFF. CDR3 DNA: TGCAGCGCTGCGCCGGGACAGGGGTACAATGAGCAGTTCTTC.

Comment on this clonotype: A read error may explain this, as a much larger clone is one base away. Since no conserved phenylalanine or tryptophan closes the CDR3, a read error is the likely cause. CDR3 sequence: CASSLSTGARETQYL. DNA of the CDR3: TGTGCCAGCAGCTTATCGACAGGAGCTAGGGAGACCCAGTACTTA. V is TRBV7-2 and J is TRBJ2-5, with a weak D call TRBD1 (6 bases). The germline V and J ends were trimmed by 2 bases and 5 bases, with 15 bases remaining between them. The germline gives CDR1 SGHTA, CDR2 FQGNSA. This CDR3 has 15 amino acids.

The chain employs TRBV30 and TRBJ2-2; D unclear. Per germline, CDR1 GTSNPN and CDR2 SVGIG (reference sequence). The ends were cut back, 3 bases at V and 2 bases at J, with 4 bases in the middle. CDR3 size: 12 residues. For the CDR3, the DNA is TGTGCCTGGAGCAGAAACACCGGGGAGCTGTTTTTT. This sequence encodes CAWSRNTGELFF.

This clonotype was detected a few times. The chain employs TRBV5-4 and TRBJ2-7; a weak D match, TRBD1 (5 bases). The V end was cut by 2 bases, the J end by 1 base, with 7 bases between. CDR3 length: 13 residues. Germline V gene lookup returns CDR1 SGHNT and CDR2 YYREEE (reference sequence). DNA of the CDR3: TGTGCCAGCAGCTTTCAGGGTTCCTACGAGCAGTACGTC. It encodes CASSFQGSYEQYV.